Reported below is one T cell receptor (beta chain). What it binds is not known. Germline CDR1 is SGDLS and CDR2 is YYNGEE. The CDR3 sequence is 14 residues long. V was pared by 0 bases and J by 3 bases, with 2 bases of the junction left unmatched. This specimen belongs to a study of cytomegalovirus exposure and HLA in healthy donors. Study results and caveats: Altogether, around 160 TCR beta chains were recorded as cytomegalovirus-associated.

The PCR was carried out with 60 Vbeta primers and 13 Jbeta primers. This table comes from immunoSEQ multiplex PCR, and its TCRdb copy is limited to in-frame clones, with some not included. The repertoire consists of under 150,000 clones, with more than 75% occurring once and the leading ten covering more than 4.5%. The chain joins TRBV9 to TRBJ2-7; 8 nucleotides align to TRBD2. Sample: PBMCs. The receptor's source is a woman in her 30s in good health and CMV-seronegative. DNA of the CDR3: TGTGCCAGCAGCGTAGCAGCGGGAGACTACGAGCAGTACTTC. Encoded protein: CASSVAAGDYEQYF. Full variable domain (rest looked up from reference TRBV9 and TRBJ2-7): DSGVTQTPKHLITATGQRVTLRCSPRSGDLSVYWYQQSLDQGLQFLIQYYNGEERAKGNILERFSAQQFPDLHSELNLSSLELGDSALYFCASSVAAGDYEQYFGPGTRLTVT.